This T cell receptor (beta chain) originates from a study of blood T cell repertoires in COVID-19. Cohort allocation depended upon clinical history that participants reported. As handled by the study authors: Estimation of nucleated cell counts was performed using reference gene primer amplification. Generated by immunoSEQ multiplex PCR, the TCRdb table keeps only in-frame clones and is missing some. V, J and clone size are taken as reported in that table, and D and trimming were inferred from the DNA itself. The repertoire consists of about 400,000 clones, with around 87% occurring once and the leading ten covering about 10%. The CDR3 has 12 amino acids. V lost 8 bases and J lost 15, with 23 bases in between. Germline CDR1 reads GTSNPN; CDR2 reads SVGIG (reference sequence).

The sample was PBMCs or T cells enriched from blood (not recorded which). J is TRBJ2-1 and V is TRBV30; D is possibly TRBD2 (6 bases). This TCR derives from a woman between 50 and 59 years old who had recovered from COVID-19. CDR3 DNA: TGTGCCGGAGGGACCGGGTGGCTTGACCGGTTCTTC. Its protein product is CAGGTGWLDRFF.